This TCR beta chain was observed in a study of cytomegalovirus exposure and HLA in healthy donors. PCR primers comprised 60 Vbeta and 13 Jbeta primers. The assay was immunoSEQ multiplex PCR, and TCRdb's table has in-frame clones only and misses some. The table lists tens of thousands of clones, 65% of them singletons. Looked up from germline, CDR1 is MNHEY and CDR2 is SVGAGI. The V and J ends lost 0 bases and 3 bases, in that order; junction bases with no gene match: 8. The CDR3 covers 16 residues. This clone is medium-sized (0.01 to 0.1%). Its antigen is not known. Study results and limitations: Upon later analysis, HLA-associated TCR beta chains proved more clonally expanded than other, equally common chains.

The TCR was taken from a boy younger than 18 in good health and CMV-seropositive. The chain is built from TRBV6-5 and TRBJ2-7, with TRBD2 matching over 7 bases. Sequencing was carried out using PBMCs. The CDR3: CASSYSTGLNIYEQYF. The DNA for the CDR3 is TGTGCCAGCAGTTACTCGACGGGACTAAATATCTACGAGCAGTACTTC.